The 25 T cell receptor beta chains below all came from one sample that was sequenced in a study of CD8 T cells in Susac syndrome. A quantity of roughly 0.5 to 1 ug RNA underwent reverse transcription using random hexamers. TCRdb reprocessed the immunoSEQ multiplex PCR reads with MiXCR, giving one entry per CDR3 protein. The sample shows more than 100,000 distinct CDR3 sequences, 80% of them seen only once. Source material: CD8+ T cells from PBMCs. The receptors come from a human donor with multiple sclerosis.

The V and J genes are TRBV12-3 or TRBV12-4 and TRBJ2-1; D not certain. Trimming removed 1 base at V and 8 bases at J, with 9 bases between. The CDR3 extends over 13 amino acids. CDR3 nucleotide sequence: TGTGCCAGCAGTTTAGTTACGGGTGATGAGCAGTTCTTC. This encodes CASSLVTGDEQFF.

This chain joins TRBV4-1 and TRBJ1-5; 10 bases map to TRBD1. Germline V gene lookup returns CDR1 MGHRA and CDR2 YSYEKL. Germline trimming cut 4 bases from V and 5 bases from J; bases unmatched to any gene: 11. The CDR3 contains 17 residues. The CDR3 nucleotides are TGCGCCAGCAGCCCTCTCCGGACAGGGGGGTACGATCAGCCCCAGCATTTT. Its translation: CASSPLRTGGYDQPQHF.

CDR3 amino acids: CASSGATGLSSYEQYF. As DNA, the CDR3 is TGTGCCAGCAGCGGGGCGACAGGGCTGAGCTCCTACGAGCAGTACTTC. This chain links TRBV9 with TRBJ2-7; 7 bases agree with TRBD1. Per germline, CDR1 SGDLS and CDR2 YYNGEE. The CDR3 consists of 16 residues. V lost 3 bases to trimming and J lost 0 bases; unmatched junction nucleotides: 9.

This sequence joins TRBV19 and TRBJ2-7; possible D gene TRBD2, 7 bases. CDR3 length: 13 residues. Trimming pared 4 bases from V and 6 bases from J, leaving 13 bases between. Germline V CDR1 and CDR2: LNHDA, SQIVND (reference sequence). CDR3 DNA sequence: TGTGCCAGTAGTAGAGGGGGGGCCGCCGAGCAGTACTTC. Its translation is CASSRGGAAEQYF.

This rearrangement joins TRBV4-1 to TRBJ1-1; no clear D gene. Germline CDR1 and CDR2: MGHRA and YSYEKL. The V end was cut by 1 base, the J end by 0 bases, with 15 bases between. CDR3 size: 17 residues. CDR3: CASSQGYPGYMNTEAFF. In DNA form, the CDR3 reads TGCGCCAGCAGCCAAGGTTATCCGGGATACATGAACACTGAAGCTTTCTTT.

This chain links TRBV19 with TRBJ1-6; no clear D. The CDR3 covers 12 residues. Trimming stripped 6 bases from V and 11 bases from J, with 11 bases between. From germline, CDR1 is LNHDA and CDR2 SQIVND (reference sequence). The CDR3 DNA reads TGTGCCAGTAGCCCTGATGAGACACCCCTCCACTTT. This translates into CASSPDETPLHF.

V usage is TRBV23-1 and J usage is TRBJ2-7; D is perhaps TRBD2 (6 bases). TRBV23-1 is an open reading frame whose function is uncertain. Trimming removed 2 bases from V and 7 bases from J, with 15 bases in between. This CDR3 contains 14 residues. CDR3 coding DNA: TGCGCCAGCAGTCAAGGGACGGGACGGGGGGAGCAGTACGTC. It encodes CASSQGTGRGEQYV.

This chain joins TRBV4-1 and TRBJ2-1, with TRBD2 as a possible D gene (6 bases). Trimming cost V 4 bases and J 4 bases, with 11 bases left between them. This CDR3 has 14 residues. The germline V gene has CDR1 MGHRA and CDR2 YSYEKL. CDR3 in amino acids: CASSRGSGYNEQFF. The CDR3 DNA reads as TGCGCCAGCAGCCGGGGCAGCGGGTACAATGAGCAGTTCTTC.

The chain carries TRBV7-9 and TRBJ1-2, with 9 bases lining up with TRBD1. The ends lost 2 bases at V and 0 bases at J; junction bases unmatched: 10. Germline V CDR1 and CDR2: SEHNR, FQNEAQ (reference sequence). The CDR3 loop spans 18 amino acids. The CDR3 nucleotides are TGTGCCAGCAGCTTACAGCACAGGGGGCGTCTAACTAACTATGGCTACACCTTC. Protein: CASSLQHRGRLTNYGYTF.

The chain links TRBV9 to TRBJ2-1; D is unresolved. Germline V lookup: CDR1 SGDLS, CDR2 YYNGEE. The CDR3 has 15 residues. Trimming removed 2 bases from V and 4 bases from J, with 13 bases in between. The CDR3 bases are TGTGCCAGCAGCGTCCGGCCCGGAGATTACAATGAGCAGTTCTTC. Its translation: CASSVRPGDYNEQFF. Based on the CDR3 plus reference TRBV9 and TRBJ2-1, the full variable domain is DSGVTQTPKHLITATGQRVTLRCSPRSGDLSVYWYQQSLDQGLQFLIQYYNGEERAKGNILERFSAQQFPDLHSELNLSSLELGDSALYFCASSVRPGDYNEQFFGPGTRLTVL.

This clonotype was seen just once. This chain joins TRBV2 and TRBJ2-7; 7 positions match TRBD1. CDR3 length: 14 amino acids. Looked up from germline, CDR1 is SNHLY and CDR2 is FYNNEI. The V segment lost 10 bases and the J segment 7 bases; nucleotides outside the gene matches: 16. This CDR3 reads CATLTRDRDGEQYF. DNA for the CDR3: TGTGCCACCTTAACCCGGGACAGAGATGGGGAGCAGTACTTC. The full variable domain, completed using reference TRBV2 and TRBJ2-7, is EPEVTQTPSHQVTQMGQEVILRCVPISNHLYFYWYRQILGQKVEFLVSFYNNEISEKSEIFDDQFSVERPDGSNFTLKIRSTKLEDSAMYFCATLTRDRDGEQYFGPGTRLTVT.

The CDR3 nucleotides are TGCAGTACTGCGGACATTCCCTCTACCGCCTACTACGAGCAGTACTTC. As protein: CSTADIPSTAYYEQYF. The chain employs TRBV20-1 and TRBJ2-7; D might be TRBD1 (5 bases). The CDR3 loop spans 16 amino acids. Trimming removed 8 bases at V and 3 bases at J, with 26 bases between. The germline V gene encodes CDR1 DFQATT and CDR2 SNEGSKA (reference sequence).

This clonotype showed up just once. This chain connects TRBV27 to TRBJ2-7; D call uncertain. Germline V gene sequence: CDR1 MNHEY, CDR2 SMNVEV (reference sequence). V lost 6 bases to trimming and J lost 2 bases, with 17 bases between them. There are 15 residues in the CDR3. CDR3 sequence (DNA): TGTGCCAGCAGCTATGACCCCGGGTCCACCTACGAGCAGTACTTC. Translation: CASSYDPGSTYEQYF.

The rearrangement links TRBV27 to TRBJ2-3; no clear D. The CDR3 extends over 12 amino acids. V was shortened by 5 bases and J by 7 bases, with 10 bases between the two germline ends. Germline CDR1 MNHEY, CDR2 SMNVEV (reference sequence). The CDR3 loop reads CASSQPYNTQYF. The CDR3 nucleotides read TGTGCCAGCAGTCAACCTTATAATACGCAGTATTTT.

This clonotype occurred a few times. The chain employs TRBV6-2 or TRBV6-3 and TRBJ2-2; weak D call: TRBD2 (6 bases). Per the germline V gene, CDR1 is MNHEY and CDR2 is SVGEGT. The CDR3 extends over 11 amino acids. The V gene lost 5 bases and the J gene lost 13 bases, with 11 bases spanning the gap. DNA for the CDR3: TGTGCCAGCAGTGGGGGAGCGGGGCTGTTTTTT. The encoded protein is CASSGGAGLFF.

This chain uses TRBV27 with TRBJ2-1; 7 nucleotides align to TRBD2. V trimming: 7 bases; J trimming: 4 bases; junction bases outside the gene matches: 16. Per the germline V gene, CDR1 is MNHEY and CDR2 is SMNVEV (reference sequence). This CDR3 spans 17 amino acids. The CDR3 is CASKILAEQTRYNEQFF. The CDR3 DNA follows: TGTGCCAGCAAGATTCTAGCGGAACAAACTCGATACAATGAGCAGTTCTTC.

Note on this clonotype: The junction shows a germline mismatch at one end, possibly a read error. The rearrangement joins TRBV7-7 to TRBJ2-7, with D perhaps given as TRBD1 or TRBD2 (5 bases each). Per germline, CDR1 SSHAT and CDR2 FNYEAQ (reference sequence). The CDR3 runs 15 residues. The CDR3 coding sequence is TGTGCTAGCAGCTTAGGGAGAGGGGCTACCTACGAGCAGTACTTC. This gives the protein CASSLGRGATYEQYF.

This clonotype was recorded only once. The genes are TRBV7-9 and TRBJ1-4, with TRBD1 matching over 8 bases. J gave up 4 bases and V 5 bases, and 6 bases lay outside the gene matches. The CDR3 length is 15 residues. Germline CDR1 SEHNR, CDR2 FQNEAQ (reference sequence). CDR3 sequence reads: CASSPPTGVNEKLFF. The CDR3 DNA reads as TGTGCCAGCAGCCCGCCGACAGGGGTTAATGAAAAACTGTTTTTT.

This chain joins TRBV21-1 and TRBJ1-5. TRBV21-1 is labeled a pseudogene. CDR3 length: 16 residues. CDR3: CASKIRPYHSNQPQHF. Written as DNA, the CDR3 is TGTGCCAGCAAGATTAGGCCGTATCATAGCAATCAGCCCCAGCATTTT.

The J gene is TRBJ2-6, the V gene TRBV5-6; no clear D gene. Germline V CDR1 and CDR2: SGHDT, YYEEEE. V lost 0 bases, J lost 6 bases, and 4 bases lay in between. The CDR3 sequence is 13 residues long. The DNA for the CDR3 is TGTGCCAGCAGCTTGGAATTGGCCAACGTCCTGACTTTC. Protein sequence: CASSLELANVLTF.

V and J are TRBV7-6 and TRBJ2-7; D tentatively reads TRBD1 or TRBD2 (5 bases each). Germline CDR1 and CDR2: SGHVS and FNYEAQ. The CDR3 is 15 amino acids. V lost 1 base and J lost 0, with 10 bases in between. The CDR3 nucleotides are TGTGCCAGCAGCTTAGGAGGGGACCGCTCCTACGAGCAGTACTTC. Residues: CASSLGGDRSYEQYF.

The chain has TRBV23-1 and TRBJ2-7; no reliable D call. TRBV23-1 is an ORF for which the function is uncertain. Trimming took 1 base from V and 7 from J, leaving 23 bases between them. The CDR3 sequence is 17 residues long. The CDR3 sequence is CASSQCRPTPPLREQYV. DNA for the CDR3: TGCGCCAGCAGTCAATGCCGGCCCACGCCCCCCCTACGAGAGCAGTACGTC.

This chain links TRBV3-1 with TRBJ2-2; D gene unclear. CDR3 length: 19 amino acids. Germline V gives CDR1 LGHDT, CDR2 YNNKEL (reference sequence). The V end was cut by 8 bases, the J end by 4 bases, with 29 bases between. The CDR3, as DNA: TGTGCCAGCGGGGTCCCCTTTGCAAGAGAATTAAAAACCACCGGGGAGCTGTTTTTT. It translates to CASGVPFARELKTTGELFF.

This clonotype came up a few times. In DNA, the CDR3 is TGTGCCAGCAGCTTAACGGGACAGCCCGTCAGGGGCTACACCTTC. Protein product: CASSLTGQPVRGYTF. V gene TRBV7-9 combines with J gene TRBJ1-2, with 7 bases lining up with TRBD1. Germline CDR1 reads SEHNR; CDR2 reads FQNEAQ (reference sequence). J was trimmed by 8 bases and V by 2 bases; bases with no gene match: 11. The CDR3 has 15 amino acids. The full variable domain, completed using reference TRBV7-9 and TRBJ1-2, is DTGVSQNPRHKITKRGQNVTFRCDPISEHNRLYWYRQTLGQGPEFLTYFQNEAQLEKSRLLSDRFSAERPKGSFSTLEIQRTEQGDSAMYLCASSLTGQPVRGYTFGSGTRLTVV.

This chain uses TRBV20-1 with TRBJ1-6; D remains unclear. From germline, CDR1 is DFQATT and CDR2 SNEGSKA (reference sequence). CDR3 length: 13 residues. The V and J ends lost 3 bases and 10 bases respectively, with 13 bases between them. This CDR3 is CSASESDGSPLHF. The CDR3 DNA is TGCAGTGCTAGTGAGTCAGACGGATCACCCCTCCACTTT.